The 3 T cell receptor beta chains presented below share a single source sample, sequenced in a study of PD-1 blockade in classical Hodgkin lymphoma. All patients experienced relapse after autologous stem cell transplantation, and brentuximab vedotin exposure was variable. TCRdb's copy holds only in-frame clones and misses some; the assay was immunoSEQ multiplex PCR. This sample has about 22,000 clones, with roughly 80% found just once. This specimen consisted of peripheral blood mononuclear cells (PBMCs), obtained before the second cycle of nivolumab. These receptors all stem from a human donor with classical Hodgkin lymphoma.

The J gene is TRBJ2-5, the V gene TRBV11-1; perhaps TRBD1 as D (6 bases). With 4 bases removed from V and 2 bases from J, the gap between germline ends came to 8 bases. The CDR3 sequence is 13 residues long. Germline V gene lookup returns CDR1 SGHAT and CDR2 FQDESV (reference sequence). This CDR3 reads CASSWGPQETQYF. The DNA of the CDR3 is TGTGCCAGCAGCTGGGGGCCGCAAGAGACCCAGTACTTC.

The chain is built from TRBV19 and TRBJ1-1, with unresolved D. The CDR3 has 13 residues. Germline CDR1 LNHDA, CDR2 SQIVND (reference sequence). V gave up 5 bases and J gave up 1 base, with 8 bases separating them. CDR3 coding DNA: TGTGCCAGTAGTTCGCGGGCGAACACTGAAGCTTTCTTT. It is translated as CASSSRANTEAFF. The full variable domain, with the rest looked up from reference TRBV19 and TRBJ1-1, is DGGITQSPKYLFRKEGQNVTLSCEQNLNHDAMYWYRQDPGQGLRLIYYSQIVNDFQKGDIAEGYSVSREKKESFPLTVTSAQKNPTAFYLCASSSRANTEAFFGQGTRLTVV.

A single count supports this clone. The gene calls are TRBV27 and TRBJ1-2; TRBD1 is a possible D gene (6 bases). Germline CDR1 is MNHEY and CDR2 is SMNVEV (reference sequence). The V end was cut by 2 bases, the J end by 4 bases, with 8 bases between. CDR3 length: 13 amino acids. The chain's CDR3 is CASSLEGGYGYTF. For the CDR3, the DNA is TGTGCCAGCAGTTTAGAGGGGGGCTATGGCTACACCTTC.